This TCR beta chain was captured in a study of blood T cell repertoires in COVID-19. Study in general: Samples representing acute and convalescent COVID-19 were sourced from the United States, Italy and Spain. T cells, B-cell-depleted T cells, or PBMCs supplied cDNA or gDNA.

Germline V gives CDR1 SGHAT, CDR2 FQDESV (reference sequence). V gave up 5 bases and J gave up 1 base, with 14 bases separating them. This CDR3 is built from 15 residues. In the original analysis: It was from reference gene primer amplification that nucleated cell counts were estimated. Generated by immunoSEQ multiplex PCR, the TCRdb table keeps only in-frame clones and is missing some. The V and J calls and clone size were taken over from that table, and D and trimming were inferred from the DNA. The sample yields roughly 700,000 clones, just under 90% seen once. The rearrangement uses TRBV11-1 and TRBJ1-1; TRBD1 is a possible D gene (6 bases). Sequencing was performed on peripheral blood. The origin of this receptor is a young woman with acute or convalescent COVID-19. CDR3 coding DNA: TGTGCCAGCAGCCAGCAAGGGGGGGAGAACACTGAAGCTTTCTTT. It specifies CASSQQGGENTEAFF.